The clone carrying this TCR beta chain was counted at least ten times. Its antigen remains unidentified. The data were obtained in a study of Graves' ophthalmopathy and Graves' hyperthyroidism. RNA transcripts provided the template for amplifying TCR beta CDR3 regions. HTBI primers were used in a first-round RT-PCR, which preceded a second-round multiplex PCR. MiXCR, applied by TCRdb to the multiplex PCR reads, yields one record per CDR3 protein. In the table there are some 380,000 distinct CDR3 sequences, 15% of which are singletons. Among the exclusions were patients with other autoimmune diseases, uncontrolled infections, pregnancy or lactation. V was cut by 6 bases and J by 6 bases, with 11 bases left in between. This CDR3 spans 12 amino acids. General study results and limits: A majority of expanded thyroid clonotypes exceeding 0.001 frequency were likewise present in blood.

The receptor was isolated from a woman aged 18-30 years with stable Graves' hyperthyroidism. Sample: peripheral blood. The gene calls are TRBV12-3 or TRBV12-4 and TRBJ1-1; D remains ambiguous. CDR3 residues: CASRPDLSEAFF. In DNA form, the CDR3 reads TGTGCCAGCAGACCGGACCTTTCTGAAGCTTTCTTT.